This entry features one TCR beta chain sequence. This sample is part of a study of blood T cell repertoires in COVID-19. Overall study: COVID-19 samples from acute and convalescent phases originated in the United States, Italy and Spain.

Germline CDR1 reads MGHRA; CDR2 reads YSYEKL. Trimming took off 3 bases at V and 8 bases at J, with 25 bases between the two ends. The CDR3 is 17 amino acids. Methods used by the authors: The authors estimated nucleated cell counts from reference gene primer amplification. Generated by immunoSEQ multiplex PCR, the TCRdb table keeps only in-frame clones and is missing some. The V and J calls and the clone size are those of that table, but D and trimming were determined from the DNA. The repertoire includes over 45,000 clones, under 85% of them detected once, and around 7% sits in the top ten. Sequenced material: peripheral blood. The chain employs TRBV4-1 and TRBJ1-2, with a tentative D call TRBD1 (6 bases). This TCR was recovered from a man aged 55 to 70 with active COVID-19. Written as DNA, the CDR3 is TGCGCCAGCAGCCACCTGACCGGGACAATAAATTTCAGGGGCTACACCTTC. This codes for CASSHLTGTINFRGYTF.